This TCR beta chain came from a study of cytomegalovirus exposure and HLA in healthy donors. Looking at the study overall: Drawn from HLA-typed donors, around 85 million unique TCRs were held in an early data release.

The CDR3 has 15 residues. The germline CDR1 and CDR2 sequences are SGHRS and YFSETQ. Losses at the gene ends were 4 bases for V and 5 bases for J; bases not matched to a gene: 4. On this clone: Its antigen is as yet unknown.

Primers: 60 Vbeta forward and 13 Jbeta reverse. The table came from immunoSEQ multiplex PCR; TCRdb's copy has only in-frame clones and leaves some out. The sample contains over 150,000 clones, roughly 85% of which appear only once. Study outcomes and limitations: Upon later analysis, TCR association rates were observed to vary by HLA locus, being highest for DRB1 and lowest for HLA-C.

The chain is built from TRBV5-1 and TRBJ2-1; 12 nucleotides match TRBD2. This TCR derives from a woman aged 30 to 39 in good health and CMV-seronegative. Sample: PBMCs. Here the CDR3 DNA reads TGCGCCAGCAGCCCCCCTAGCGGGGGGGACAATGAGCAGTTCTTC. Translating gives CASSPPSGGDNEQFF.